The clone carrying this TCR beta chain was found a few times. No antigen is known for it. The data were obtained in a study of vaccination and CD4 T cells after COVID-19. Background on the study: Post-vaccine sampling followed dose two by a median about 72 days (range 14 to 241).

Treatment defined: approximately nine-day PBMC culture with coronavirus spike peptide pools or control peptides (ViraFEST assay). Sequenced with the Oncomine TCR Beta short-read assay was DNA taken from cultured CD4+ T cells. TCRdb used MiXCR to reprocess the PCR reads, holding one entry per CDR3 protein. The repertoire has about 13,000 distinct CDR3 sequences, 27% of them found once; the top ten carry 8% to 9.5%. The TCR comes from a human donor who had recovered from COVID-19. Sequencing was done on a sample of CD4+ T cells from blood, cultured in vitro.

CDR3 nucleotide sequence: TGTGCCAGCAGTTACTCGGGAGGGGCTGGGGCCAACGTCCTGACTTTC. As protein: CASSYSGGAGANVLTF. This chain uses TRBV6-5 with TRBJ2-6, with TRBD2 matching 7 bases. V lost 0 bases, J lost 2 bases, and 1 base stayed unmatched. In germline, CDR1 is MNHEY, CDR2 SVGAGI. The CDR3 has 16 amino acids.